Detailed here is one T cell receptor beta chain. This specimen belongs to a study of synovial regulatory T cells in juvenile arthritis. Background on the study: One patient received methotrexate plus infliximab; one lacked treatment information.

Measured with immunoSEQ multiplex PCR; TCRdb has only the in-frame clones, and not every one. This sample's clone table lists 7,500 to 10,000 clones. The CDR3 is 15 residues long. The nucleotide record is missing. Looked up from germline, CDR1 is MNHNS and CDR2 is SASEGT. The receptor was isolated from a donor younger than 30 with juvenile idiopathic arthritis. This chain joins TRBV6-1 and TRBJ2-1; TCRdb names TRBD2, which stays unverified in the absence of DNA. The sequenced sample was Treg cells from blood. Subset of the sample: remaining (HLA-DR-negative) circulating blood Treg cells. CDR3 sequence reads: CASSISGIPYNEQFF.